This T cell receptor (beta chain) was sequenced during a study of blood T cell repertoires in COVID-19. Turning to the study itself: Samples of COVID-19 (acute and convalescent) were obtained from the United States, Italy and Spain.

The repertoire was sequenced with immunoSEQ multiplex PCR; TCRdb's copy has only in-frame clones and lacks some. The sample records some 350,000 clones, under 95% being singletons. This CDR3 spans 15 amino acids. J lost 1 base, V lost 4 bases, and 7 bases had no gene match. The germline V gene has CDR1 SGHNT and CDR2 YYREEE (reference sequence). V gene TRBV5-4 combines with J gene TRBJ1-1, with TRBD1 identical over 7 bases. This sequence was found in a woman aged 18-30 years who had recovered from COVID-19. Source material: peripheral blood. The CDR3 region is CASSPGGQQNTEAFF. The CDR3 coding sequence is TGTGCCAGCAGCCCCGGGGGACAGCAGAACACTGAAGCTTTCTTT.